This passage covers 11 T cell receptor beta chains from one sample sequenced in a study of tumor and adjacent non-tumor tissue in lung cancer. No cell sorting was done before RNA was extracted from the tissue. The library came from three nested PCR rounds adapted from ARM-PCR protocols. TCRdb processed the multiplex PCR reads anew with MiXCR; each CDR3 protein has one entry. Of roughly 70,000 distinct CDR3 sequences listed, more than 70% are singletons. Sequencing was carried out using lung tumor tissue. These receptor sequences come from a man in his 60s with non-small cell lung cancer.

V usage is TRBV6-6 and J usage is TRBJ2-5; maybe TRBD2 (6 bases). CDR1 MNHNY and CDR2 SVGAGI come from the germline V gene (reference sequence). CDR3 length: 13 amino acids. CDR3 DNA sequence: TGTGCTAGCCGAGGAGGGGTGGAAGAGACCCAGTACTTC. Its translation is CASRGGVEETQYF.

The chain has TRBV20-1 and TRBJ2-7; a possible D gene is TRBD1 (5 bases). The CDR3 loop spans 14 amino acids. Trimming cost V 6 bases and J 5 bases, with 20 bases left between them. Germline CDR1 and CDR2: DFQATT and SNEGSKA (reference sequence). DNA of the CDR3: TGCAGTGCACCACTCAAAGGGGCCAGGAACGAGCAGTACTTC. Encoded protein: CSAPLKGARNEQYF.

This clonotype has a single count. The chain has TRBV6-2 or TRBV6-3 and TRBJ1-5; the match to TRBD1 covers 7 bases. The CDR3 runs 15 residues. Germline CDR1 reads MNHEY; CDR2 reads SVGEGT. V lost 7 bases to trimming and J lost 7 bases; unmatched junction nucleotides: 13. The CDR3 here is CASNSTGEGEQPQHF. The CDR3 nucleotides read TGTGCCAGCAACTCTACAGGGGAAGGGGAACAGCCCCAGCATTTT.

Turning to this clonotype: This CDR3 fails to terminate in the conserved phenylalanine or tryptophan, so it likely reflects a read error. The CDR3: CASSVEANTEAFL. The CDR3 bases are TGTGCCAGCAGCGTCGAGGCGAACACTGAAGCTTTCCTT. This sequence joins TRBV6-1 and TRBJ1-1; D is ambiguous. Germline V CDR1 and CDR2: MNHNS, SASEGT. CDR3 length equals 13 residues. Trimming removed 6 bases at V and 1 base at J, with 9 bases between.

This clonotype has a count of ten or more. The V call is TRBV10-3, the J call TRBJ1-5, with a possible D match to TRBD1 (5 bases). Per germline, CDR1 ENHRY and CDR2 SYGVKD. V was pared by 2 bases and J by 6 bases, with 11 bases between. There are 14 residues in the CDR3. DNA for the CDR3: TGTGCCATCAGTGAGGCGGGGGGAACTCAGCCCCAGCATTTT. Its translation is CAISEAGGTQPQHF.

Regarding this clonotype: At one end the junction does not follow the germline gene, possibly because of a read error. The rearrangement links TRBV20-1 to TRBJ2-7, with D possibly matching TRBD2 (6 bases). This CDR3 has 15 residues. Germline-derived CDR1 and CDR2 are DFQATT and SNEGSKA (reference sequence). This CDR3 reads CSARSRETRYYEQYF. The CDR3 region has the DNA TGCAGTGCTAGAAGTCGCGAGACTAGGTACTACGAGCAATACTTC.

This clonotype was observed a handful of times. A much larger clonotype is one base distant, so this may be a read error. V gene TRBV5-5 combines with J gene TRBJ2-2, with 8 bases aligning to TRBD1. V dropped 4 bases and J dropped 7; count of bases not matched to a gene: 12. Germline V gene data show CDR1 as SGHKS and CDR2 as YYEKEE (reference sequence). The CDR3 length is 16 residues. CDR3 sequence: CASSQGADSFGGELFF. The CDR3 coding sequence is TGTGCCAGCAGCCAGGGGGCGGACTCCTTCGGCGGGGAGCTGTTTTTT.

Turning to this clonotype: A junction end diverges from the germline sequence, so it may reflect a read error. The chain couples TRBV20-1 to TRBJ2-3; 7 bases map to TRBD2. CDR1 DFQATT and CDR2 SNEGSKA come from the germline V gene (reference sequence). The CDR3 has 12 residues. The CDR3 region has the DNA TGCAGCGCTTGGAAGGGGAGGGATATGCAGTATTTT. This gives the protein CSAWKGRDMQYF.

The rearrangement joins TRBV29-1 to TRBJ2-3, with TRBD2 matching 8 bases. CDR1 SQVTM and CDR2 ANQGSEA come from the germline V gene. Trimming cost V 6 bases and J 5 bases; bases outside gene matches: 16. The CDR3 covers 16 residues. The chain's CDR3 is CSVEPPLVGLVDTQYF. CDR3 nucleotide sequence: TGCAGCGTAGAGCCTCCCCTAGTGGGACTAGTAGATACGCAGTATTTT.

A note on this clonotype: One junction end does not reproduce the germline sequence, and a read error may be involved. CDR3 sequence reads: CASSLWRATDALF. Written as DNA, the CDR3 is TGTGCCAGCAGTTTATGGCGTGCCACTGATGCTTTATTT. This chain connects TRBV28 to TRBJ1-1; no clear D gene. CDR1 is MDHEN and CDR2 is SYDVKM in the germline V gene. The CDR3 spans 13 residues. The variable domain in full, with the rest retrieved from reference TRBV28 and TRBJ1-1, is DVKVTQSSRYLVKRTGEKVFLECVQDMDHENMFWYRQDPGLGLRLIYFSYDVKMKEKGDIPEGYSVSREKKERFSLILESASTNQTSMYLCASSLWRATDALFGQGTRLTVV.

Concerning this clonotype itself: Being one base from a much bigger clone, this may be a read error. The rearrangement links TRBV28 to TRBJ2-3; no reliable D call. The J call may be mistaken, given a closer DNA end match to TRBJ1-5. The CDR3 runs 13 residues. Per germline, CDR1 MDHEN and CDR2 SYDVKM. DNA for the CDR3: TGTGCCAGCACCCAAAGTGGCACAGATACGCAGCATTTT. It is translated as CASTQSGTDTQHF.